Below, 19 T cell receptor beta chains from the same sample are listed, as sequenced in a study of cytomegalovirus exposure and HLA in healthy donors. The primer mix had 60 Vbeta and 13 Jbeta primers. Produced via immunoSEQ multiplex PCR; TCRdb's table is partial and in-frame only. The sample has 60,000 to 70,000 clones, 55% to 75% seen once. Specimen: PBMCs. The receptors were gathered from a woman in her twenties or thirties in good health and CMV-seronegative.

The rearrangement links TRBV6-5 to TRBJ1-6, with TRBD1 as a possible D gene (5 bases). Germline V lookup: CDR1 MNHEY, CDR2 SVGAGI. V shed 8 bases and J shed 9 bases, with 17 bases lying between them. The CDR3 covers 14 residues. CDR3 in DNA: TGTGCCAGCGCCTACGGCAGGGTTAGTTCACCCCTCCACTTT. The encoded protein is CASAYGRVSSPLHF.

The chain uses TRBV7-9 and TRBJ1-4; weak D call: TRBD1 (5 bases). Germline CDR1 and CDR2: SEHNR and FQNEAQ (reference sequence). CDR3 length: 14 amino acids. Trimming removed 5 bases from V and 4 bases from J, with 11 bases in between. The CDR3 region has the DNA TGTGCCAGCAGCCCAGGACACTTTAATGAAAAACTGTTTTTT. Its protein product is CASSPGHFNEKLFF.

The CDR3 is CASSLGVISRETQYF. The DNA of the CDR3 is TGCGCCAGCAGCTTGGGGGTAATCTCGAGGGAGACCCAGTACTTC. The V call is TRBV5-1, the J call TRBJ2-5; D remains unclear. Germline V gives CDR1 SGHRS, CDR2 YFSETQ. Between the trimmed V and J ends, which lost 0 bases and 5 bases, there was a span of 14 bases. The CDR3 contains 15 residues.

The genes are TRBV27 and TRBJ2-7; TRBD2 is a possible D gene (5 bases). Germline CDR1 and CDR2: MNHEY and SMNVEV (reference sequence). CDR3 size: 16 residues. The V and J ends lost 6 bases and 0 bases respectively, with 18 bases between them. CDR3 loop: CASRTPGGGSSYEQYF. In nucleotides, the CDR3 is TGTGCCAGCAGGACCCCGGGTGGAGGCAGCTCCTACGAGCAGTACTTC.

This clone was observed a few times. The V gene is TRBV6-4, the J gene TRBJ1-2; the match to TRBD1 covers 11 bases. The CDR3 sequence is 16 residues long. V gave up 5 bases and J gave up 9 bases; unmatched junction bases: 14. CDR1 MRHNA and CDR2 SNTAGT come from the germline V gene. CDR3 sequence: CASSPTGTGGRGSYTF. The CDR3, as DNA: TGTGCCAGCAGTCCAACCGGGACAGGGGGTAGAGGGAGCTACACCTTC.

The V call is TRBV15, the J call TRBJ2-3; 10 nucleotides line up with TRBD1. V was clipped by 1 base and J by 4 bases; unmatched bases: 2. The germline CDR1 and CDR2 sequences are LNHNV and YYDKDF (reference sequence). The CDR3 is made up of 15 amino acids. DNA for the CDR3: TGTGCCACCAGCAGAGGGGACAGGGGTGCAGATACGCAGTATTTT. Residues: CATSRGDRGADTQYF.

The chain is built from TRBV29-1 and TRBJ2-3, with 8 bases identical to TRBD2. This CDR3 is 14 amino acids long. Germline V CDR1 and CDR2: SQVTM, ANQGSEA. Losses at the gene ends were 4 bases for V and 1 base for J; bases not matched to a gene: 4. CDR3 loop: CSVARGVGTDTQYF. The CDR3 DNA reads TGCAGCGTTGCGCGGGGGGTCGGCACAGATACGCAGTATTTT.

The chain employs TRBV7-3 and TRBJ1-6; D unresolved. Germline CDR1 is SGHTA and CDR2 is FQGTGA. V was clipped by 4 bases and J by 9 bases, with 10 bases between them. CDR3 length: 13 amino acids. This CDR3 is CASSSRRGSPLHF. The CDR3 DNA reads TGTGCCAGCAGCTCCCGGCGGGGTTCACCCCTCCACTTT.

The count of this clone is one. The V gene is TRBV29-1, the J gene TRBJ1-1; D remains ambiguous. Trimming shortened V by 3 bases and J by 8 bases, and 7 bases separated the two germline ends. CDR3 length: 10 residues. The germline CDR1 and CDR2 sequences are SQVTM and ANQGSEA. The CDR3 loop reads CSVDSVEAFF. CDR3 nucleotide sequence: TGCAGCGTTGATTCTGTGGAAGCTTTCTTT.

This clone was seen a few times. The chain has TRBV4-3 and TRBJ2-7, with TRBD2 identical over 10 bases. The CDR3 spans 15 residues. With 0 bases clipped from V and 4 bases from J, the junction kept 3 bases outside the gene matches. Looked up from germline, CDR1 is LGHNA and CDR2 is YSLEER. CDR3 sequence: CASSQDLAGVYEQYF. The CDR3 nucleotides read TGCGCCAGCAGCCAAGATCTAGCGGGAGTATACGAGCAGTACTTC.

The sample holds many counts of this clone. The chain joins TRBV9 to TRBJ2-7; D not resolved. Between the trimmed V and J ends, which lost 0 bases and 0 bases, there was a span of 4 bases. The CDR3 length is 13 residues. Germline CDR1 reads SGDLS; CDR2 reads YYNGEE. The CDR3 here is CASSVEHSYEQYF. In DNA, the CDR3 is TGTGCCAGCAGCGTAGAACACTCCTACGAGCAGTACTTC.

This sequence joins TRBV6-5 and TRBJ2-3; 8 nucleotides agree with TRBD2. Germline CDR1 MNHEY, CDR2 SVGAGI. The V and J ends lost 2 bases and 3 bases, in that order; junction bases with no gene match: 7. The CDR3 has 16 amino acids. The CDR3 here is CASSYLGGARTDTQYF. The DNA for the CDR3 is TGTGCCAGCAGTTACCTCGGGGGGGCAAGAACAGATACGCAGTATTTT.

This clone was detected only a few times. The chain combines TRBV5-1 with TRBJ2-7, with 7 bases identical to TRBD1. This CDR3 has 13 amino acids. The ends lost 4 bases at V and 5 bases at J; junction bases unmatched: 6. Germline V gene data show CDR1 as SGHRS and CDR2 as YFSETQ. The CDR3 DNA follows: TGCGCCAGCAGCCTTAGACAGGGCAACGAGCAGTACTTC. Amino acids: CASSLRQGNEQYF. The variable domain in full, completed from reference TRBV5-1 and TRBJ2-7, reads KAGVTQTPRYLIKTRGQQVTLSCSPISGHRSVSWYQQTPGQGLQFLFEYFSETQRNKGNFPGRFSGRQFSNSRSEMNVSTLELGDSALYLCASSLRQGNEQYFGPGTRLTVT.

This clone was seen only a few times. This sequence joins TRBV7-3 and TRBJ2-2; weak D call: TRBD1 (5 bases). CDR1 and CDR2 (germline): SGHTA, FQGTGA. V lost 2 bases, J lost 7 bases, and 11 bases lay in between. CDR3 length: 14 residues. CDR3 sequence reads: CASSLSPTGGELFF. CDR3 nucleotides: TGTGCCAGCAGCTTATCTCCAACAGGCGGGGAGCTGTTTTTT.

The chain uses TRBV7-2 and TRBJ1-6; 9 positions agree with TRBD1. J lost 7 bases, V lost 2 bases, and 9 bases had no gene match. The CDR3 spans 17 residues. Germline CDR1 reads SGHTA; CDR2 reads FQGNSA. The CDR3 sequence: CASSLWDRATTNSPLHF. DNA of the CDR3: TGTGCCAGCAGCTTATGGGACAGGGCTACGACCAATTCACCCCTCCACTTT. Based on the CDR3 plus reference TRBV7-2 and TRBJ1-6, the full variable domain is GAGVSQSPSNKVTEKGKDVELRCDPISGHTALYWYRQSLGQGLEFLIYFQGNSAPDKSGLPSDRFSAERTGGSVSTLTIQRTQQEDSAVYLCASSLWDRATTNSPLHFGNGTRLTVT.

This sequence joins TRBV7-2 and TRBJ1-6; TRBD1 is a possible D gene (5 bases). The CDR3 sequence is 15 residues long. V lost 5 bases, J lost 8 bases, and 16 bases lay in between. CDR1 and CDR2 (germline): SGHTA, FQGNSA. CDR3 DNA: TGTGCCAGCAGCCACCTAGGGGTGGTAGATTCACCCCTCCACTTT. Translation gives CASSHLGVVDSPLHF.

The chain links TRBV2 to TRBJ1-2; 8 bases match TRBD1. CDR1 and CDR2 from the germline V gene are SNHLY and FYNNEI. With V trimmed by 1 base and J by 7 bases, 5 bases remained unmatched. This CDR3 contains 14 residues. The CDR3 bases are TGTGCCAGCAGTGAAGACAGGGGGGATGGTGGCTACACCTTC. Protein product: CASSEDRGDGGYTF.

The chain employs TRBV27 and TRBJ1-1, with TRBD1 matching over 9 bases. Germline V gene lookup returns CDR1 MNHEY and CDR2 SMNVEV (reference sequence). J was trimmed by 0 bases and V by 6 bases; bases with no gene match: 8. The CDR3 is 16 amino acids. The CDR3, as DNA: TGTGCCAGCAGACGGGACAGGGCCCACATGAACACTGAAGCTTTCTTT. Encoded protein: CASRRDRAHMNTEAFF.

The gene calls are TRBV6-4 and TRBJ1-6; weak D call: TRBD1 (5 bases). The germline V gene encodes CDR1 MRHNA and CDR2 SNTAGT. V was pared by 4 bases and J by 5 bases, with 9 bases between. The CDR3 length is 14 residues. The CDR3 nucleotides are TGTGCCAGCAGTGCGGGGGGAGATAATTCACCCCTCCACTTT. Its translation: CASSAGGDNSPLHF.